The clone carrying this T cell receptor beta chain was counted ten times or more. These data belong to a study of human T cells and chemical hapten exposure. MiXCR was run by TCRdb on the RACE reads, yielding one entry per CDR3 protein. Of 380,000 or so distinct CDR3 sequences in the sample, roughly 5% were seen once. V lost 6 bases and J 0 bases, leaving 12 bases between the germline ends. This CDR3 is built from 15 residues. The germline V gene encodes CDR1 SNHLY and CDR2 FYNNEI. The sample's time point: patch test 1, 2 weeks after DPC sensitization. Documented treatment: therapeutic diphenylcyclopropenone sensitization with weekly scalp DPC.

V and J are TRBV2 and TRBJ1-5; D call uncertain. This receptor was obtained from a woman in her 50s with alopecia areata. Some clones in this sample may be carry-over from other donors' samples. Specimen: whole blood, collected in connection with sensitization to the hapten diphenylcyclopropenone (DPC). The CDR3 DNA reads as TGTGCCAGCAGGAGTGAAGCTTATAGCAATCAGCCCCAGCATTTT. This translates into CASRSEAYSNQPQHF.